The 18 T cell receptor beta chains below all came from one sample that was sequenced in a study of blood T cell repertoires in COVID-19. TCRdb keeps only in-frame clones here, not all; method: immunoSEQ multiplex PCR. The sample contains around 260,000 clones, around 87% of which appear only once. The sequenced material came from peripheral blood. The receptor source for this set is a man between 18 and 35 years old with active or convalescent COVID-19.

The CDR3 sequence is CASSLFQGNTEAFF. The CDR3 bases are TGTGCCAGCAGTTTGTTTCAGGGAAACACTGAAGCTTTCTTT. This chain connects TRBV28 to TRBJ1-1, with TRBD1 as a possible D gene (5 bases). Germline V gene lookup returns CDR1 MDHEN and CDR2 SYDVKM. The CDR3 runs to 14 residues. V was trimmed by 3 bases and J by 2 bases, leaving 10 bases between them. The variable domain in full, completed from reference TRBV28 and TRBJ1-1, reads DVKVTQSSRYLVKRTGEKVFLECVQDMDHENMFWYRQDPGLGLRLIYFSYDVKMKEKGDIPEGYSVSREKKERFSLILESASTNQTSMYLCASSLFQGNTEAFFGQGTRLTVV.

The chain is built from TRBV30 and TRBJ2-3; no firm D call. From germline, CDR1 is GTSNPN and CDR2 SVGIG (reference sequence). Trimming cost V 8 bases and J 2 bases, with 14 bases left between them. This CDR3 is built from 13 residues. The CDR3 DNA is TGTGCCCGAGCCCTCCGTCTCACAGATACGCAGTATTTT. Its translation is CARALRLTDTQYF.

The chain combines TRBV6-6 with TRBJ1-2; tentatively, D is TRBD1 (6 bases). Trimming stripped 4 bases from V and 8 bases from J, with 17 bases between. This CDR3 is built from 14 residues. CDR1 and CDR2 from the germline V gene are MNHNY and SVGAGI (reference sequence). The DNA for the CDR3 is TGTGCCAGCAGTTCTGATACAGGGTTAACGGGCTACACCTTC. The encoded protein is CASSSDTGLTGYTF.

In the case of this clone: No DNA is shown, since the ends of the CDR3 on it are uncertain; the CDR3 is the one TCRdb lists. The J gene is TRBJ1-3, the V gene TRBV30. The germline gives CDR1 GTSNPN, CDR2 SVGIG (reference sequence). The CDR3 spans 14 residues, counting both ends. CDR3 residues: CAWSLVMGGDTIYF.

The chain couples TRBV7-3 to TRBJ2-3; maybe TRBD1 (5 bases). Looked up from germline, CDR1 is SGHTA and CDR2 is FQGTGA. V lost 1 base and J lost 1, with 6 bases in between. The CDR3 has 14 residues. The CDR3 nucleotides read TGTGCCAGCAGCTTAAAACAGGGCACAGATACGCAGTATTTT. Protein sequence: CASSLKQGTDTQYF.

The chain uses TRBV19 and TRBJ2-7, with 8 nucleotides matching TRBD2. Germline V CDR1 and CDR2: LNHDA, SQIVND (reference sequence). There are 17 residues in the CDR3. V lost 4 bases and J lost 5; bases outside the gene matches: 16. In DNA, the CDR3 is TGTGCCAGTAGTACACGGGGGGGACTAGTGGGAAAGGACGAGCAGTACTTC. Residues: CASSTRGGLVGKDEQYF.

The chain couples TRBV3-1 (or the pseudogene TRBV3-2) to TRBJ2-2; D gene unclear. The CDR3 has 12 residues. Trimming shortened V by 4 bases and J by 4 bases, and 4 bases separated the two germline ends. CDR1 and CDR2 (germline): LGHDT, YNNKEL (reference sequence). The CDR3 DNA reads as TGTGCCAGCAGCCCCTTCACCGGGGAGCTGTTTTTT. This gives the protein CASSPFTGELFF.

V usage is TRBV19 and J usage is TRBJ2-3, with 9 bases lining up with TRBD1. V gave up 7 bases and J gave up 6 bases; unmatched junction bases: 8. Looked up from germline, CDR1 is LNHDA and CDR2 is SQIVND (reference sequence). This CDR3 is built from 14 residues. The CDR3 reads CASKFGQGLDTQYF. The CDR3 DNA reads TGTGCCAGTAAGTTTGGACAGGGGTTGGATACGCAGTATTTT.

The rearrangement joins TRBV5-1 to TRBJ2-5; D is unresolved. The CDR3 runs to 11 residues. V shed 7 bases and J shed 0 bases, with 4 bases lying between them. CDR1 is SGHRS, CDR2 YFSETQ, per germline. CDR3 in amino acids: CASQYQETQYF. In DNA, the CDR3 is TGCGCCAGCCAATACCAAGAGACCCAGTACTTC. Looking up the rest from reference TRBV5-1 and TRBJ2-5 gives the full variable domain: KAGVTQTPRYLIKTRGQQVTLSCSPISGHRSVSWYQQTPGQGLQFLFEYFSETQRNKGNFPGRFSGRQFSNSRSEMNVSTLELGDSALYLCASQYQETQYFGPGTRLLVL.

V is TRBV2 and J is TRBJ2-1; 7 nucleotides match TRBD1. Losses at the gene ends were 10 bases for V and 0 bases for J; bases not matched to a gene: 9. Looked up from germline, CDR1 is SNHLY and CDR2 is FYNNEI. CDR3 length equals 15 residues. CDR3 protein: CATTVTGSSYNEQFF. The CDR3 coding sequence is TGTGCCACTACCGTGACAGGGAGCTCCTACAATGAGCAGTTCTTC.

This clone is a singleton in its sample. Sequence at one end of the junction differs from germline and may be a read error. Other DNA sequences in the sample encode the same CDR3. The chain is built from TRBV18 and TRBJ2-5, with TRBD1 identical over 7 bases. Germline V lookup: CDR1 KGHSH, CDR2 LQKENI. This CDR3 is built from 14 residues. CDR3 amino acids: CASSPPGQQETQYF. The CDR3 nucleotides read TGTGCCAGCTCCCCACCGGGACAGCAGGAGACCCAGTACTTC.

The chain combines TRBV9 with TRBJ1-1, with D perhaps matching TRBD1 (5 bases). CDR1 SGDLS and CDR2 YYNGEE come from the germline V gene. Deletions cut 1 base from V and 5 bases from J, with 12 bases between. CDR3 size: 14 residues. In DNA, the CDR3 is TGTGCCAGCAGCGTAACGCAGGGAGGGACTGAAGCTTTCTTT. Its protein product is CASSVTQGGTEAFF.

The rearrangement uses TRBV5-1 and TRBJ2-5, with 11 bases matching TRBD2. The CDR3 is 12 amino acids. Trimming took 9 bases from V and 7 from J; bases not matched to a gene: 5. Germline V gives CDR1 SGHRS, CDR2 YFSETQ. The CDR3 loop is CAMPSGGSTQYF. CDR3 nucleotides: TGCGCCATGCCTAGCGGGGGGTCGACCCAGTACTTC.

This clone occurred once. The rearrangement uses TRBV30 and TRBJ1-3; a possible D gene is TRBD1 (6 bases). This CDR3 comprises 12 residues. The V end was cut by 0 bases, the J end by 11 bases, with 11 bases between. CDR1 is GTSNPN and CDR2 is SVGIG in the germline V gene (reference sequence). The CDR3 DNA reads TGTGCCTGGAGTGTAATCAGGGGTGCCATATATTTT. Its translation is CAWSVIRGAIYF.

The rearrangement joins TRBV7-2 to TRBJ2-7, with TRBD2 matching over 7 bases. J gave up 3 bases and V 4 bases, and 3 bases lay outside the gene matches. Germline assignment: CDR1 SGHTA and CDR2 FQGNSA. CDR3 length: 13 amino acids. CDR3 DNA sequence: TGTGCCAGCAGCTCCCGGACTAGCTACGAGCAGTACTTC. This encodes CASSSRTSYEQYF. The full variable domain, rest sourced from reference TRBV7-2 and TRBJ2-7, is GAGVSQSPSNKVTEKGKDVELRCDPISGHTALYWYRQSLGQGLEFLIYFQGNSAPDKSGLPSDRFSAERTGGSVSTLTIQRTQQEDSAVYLCASSSRTSYEQYFGPGTRLTVT.

J is TRBJ1-5 and V is TRBV5-1; D remains ambiguous. Trimming took off 4 bases at V and 7 bases at J, with 18 bases between the two ends. CDR3 size: 15 residues. Germline V CDR1 and CDR2: SGHRS, YFSETQ. This CDR3 is CASSAGGEGLQPQHF. CDR3 nucleotides: TGCGCCAGCAGCGCCGGCGGGGAGGGTTTGCAGCCCCAGCATTTT.

The rearrangement links TRBV5-6 to TRBJ2-2; possible D gene TRBD2, 6 bases. Germline CDR1 SGHDT, CDR2 YYEEEE. V lost 4 bases to trimming and J lost 5 bases, with 27 bases between them. This CDR3 comprises 19 residues. DNA for the CDR3: TGTGCCAGCAGCGCGATTAGTTCTTGGTCGGGGAGGCCGACCGGGGAGCTGTTTTTT. Translation gives CASSAISSWSGRPTGELFF.

The chain is built from TRBV13 and TRBJ2-1; no clear D gene. V lost 5 bases to trimming and J lost 5 bases, with 10 bases between them. Germline-derived CDR1 and CDR2 are PRHDT and FYEKMQ (reference sequence). The CDR3 has 13 residues. CDR3 residues: CASSSLPHNEQFF. CDR3 sequence (DNA): TGTGCCAGCAGCAGCCTCCCTCACAATGAGCAGTTCTTC.